This TCR beta chain was obtained from a study of CD8 T cells in Susac syndrome. The CDR3 loop spans 14 amino acids. CDR1 is SGHTA and CDR2 is FQGTGA in the germline V gene. Trimming left V 5 bases short and J 0 bases short, with 8 bases between. Random hexamers served to reverse transcribe about 0.5 to 1 ug RNA. One entry per CDR3 protein, called by TCRdb with MiXCR from the immunoSEQ multiplex PCR reads. The top ten clones hold around 0.07% of a sample with 200,000 to 250,000 distinct CDR3 sequences, roughly 93% of them seen once. The specimen sequenced was CD4+ T cells from PBMCs. This rearrangement joins TRBV7-3 to TRBJ2-1, with D unclear. This clonotype was obtained from a human donor with multiple sclerosis. In DNA, the CDR3 is TGTGCCAGCAGCCCGGGTCGCTCCTACAATGAGCAGTTCTTC. Protein: CASSPGRSYNEQFF.